This is a list of T cell receptor beta chains from one sample in a study of lymphopenia after photon versus proton radiotherapy. The assay was immunoSEQ multiplex PCR, and TCRdb's table has in-frame clones only and misses some. This table holds around 160,000 clones, 75% to 90% found once. This material consisted of peripheral blood, taken from a patient treated with photon-based radiotherapy. The receptors were sampled from a man aged 50-60 years with gastric cancer. Each CDR3 is given with its conserved first and last residue. Each record gives: D gene, clone size, V gene, J gene, CDR3 protein, CDR3 DNA. The D gene is left open where the match is weak. Rows may omit the clone size; those that give it use once, few, many or a size class.

D: .
size: .
V: TRBV7-2
J: TRBJ2-1
CDR3: CASSLDGVSNEQFF
DNA: TGTGCCAGCAGCTTAGACGGCGTATCAAATGAGCAGTTCTTC

D: .
size: .
V: TRBV6-1
J: TRBJ1-4
CDR3: CASSPQTVEKLFF
DNA: TGTGCCAGCAGCCCCCAAACGGTTGAAAAACTGTTTTTT

D: .
size: .
V: TRBV27
J: TRBJ2-5
CDR3: CASSSPGAGETQYF
DNA: TGTGCCAGCAGTTCTCCGGGAGCCGGGGAGACCCAGTACTTC

D: .
size: few
V: TRBV28
J: TRBJ1-2
CDR3: CASSLLIDGYTF
DNA: TGTGCCAGCAGTTTACTGATTGATGGCTACACCTTC

D: .
size: .
V: TRBV18
J: TRBJ1-5
CDR3: CASSPETLNQPQHF
DNA: TGTGCCAGCTCACCAGAGACACTTAATCAGCCCCAGCATTTT

D: .
size: .
V: TRBV6-1
J: TRBJ2-5
CDR3: CASSGGVRETQYF
DNA: TGTGCCAGCAGTGGCGGGGTCCGGGAGACCCAGTACTTC

D: TRBD1
size: .
V: TRBV9
J: TRBJ1-3
CDR3: CASSTRGDSSGNTIYF
DNA: TGTGCCAGCAGCACCAGGGGGGACAGCTCTGGAAACACCATATATTTT

D: TRBD2
size: .
V: TRBV28
J: TRBJ2-7
CDR3: CASSMSGGDEQYF
DNA: TGTGCCAGCAGTATGTCGGGAGGAGACGAGCAGTACTTC

D: .
size: .
V: TRBV9
J: TRBJ2-5
CDR3: CASSAGTAQETQYF
DNA: TGTGCCAGCAGCGCAGGGACCGCCCAAGAGACCCAGTACTTC

D: .
size: .
V: TRBV6-1
J: TRBJ1-5
CDR3: CASSEAGAQPQHF
DNA: TGTGCCAGCAGTGAAGCAGGGGCCCAGCCCCAGCATTTT

D: TRBD2
size: .
V: TRBV5-8
J: TRBJ2-5
CDR3: CASSSSGREAETQYF
DNA: TGTGCCAGCAGCTCCAGCGGGAGAGAAGCAGAGACCCAGTACTTC

D: .
size: .
V: TRBV5-1
J: TRBJ2-1
CDR3: CASSLQQYYNEQFF
DNA: TGCGCCAGCAGCTTACAACAGTACTACAATGAGCAGTTCTTC

D: TRBD1
size: .
V: TRBV28
J: TRBJ1-1
CDR3: CASRPNLRTGVNTEAFF
DNA: TGTGCCAGCAGGCCTAACCTAAGGACAGGGGTGAACACTGAAGCTTTCTTT

D: TRBD1
size: .
V: TRBV5-4
J: TRBJ1-1
CDR3: CASSPGQGGTEAFF
DNA: TGTGCCAGCAGCCCCGGACAGGGCGGGACTGAAGCTTTCTTT

D: .
size: few
V: TRBV5-6
J: TRBJ2-3
CDR3: CASSSLGSPGSTDTQYF
DNA: TGTGCCAGCAGCTCACTGGGGTCCCCGGGGAGCACAGATACGCAGTATTTT

D: .
size: .
V: TRBV4-2
J: TRBJ1-2
CDR3: CASSQEMGPGRGYTF
DNA: TGTGCCAGCAGCCAAGAGATGGGGCCCGGGCGTGGCTACACCTTC

D: .
size: .
V: TRBV27
J: TRBJ2-1
CDR3: CASSRPQSSYNEQFF
DNA: TGTGCCAGCAGCCGACCGCAAAGCTCCTACAATGAGCAGTTCTTC

D: .
size: .
V: TRBV27
J: TRBJ1-5
CDR3: CASSPRGRRNQPQHF
DNA: TGTGCCAGCAGCCCCCGCGGCAGGCGCAATCAGCCCCAGCATTTT

D: TRBD2
size: .
V: TRBV19
J: TRBJ2-1
CDR3: CASQASGRLQEQFF
DNA: TGTGCCAGTCAGGCTAGCGGGAGATTGCAAGAGCAGTTCTTC

D: TRBD1
size: .
V: TRBV18
J: TRBJ1-2
CDR3: CASSSQGASGYTF
DNA: TGTGCCAGCTCATCACAGGGGGCAAGTGGCTACACCTTC

D: .
size: .
V: TRBV4-1
J: TRBJ1-1
CDR3: CASSQGLRGLWTEAFF
DNA: TGCGCCAGCAGCCAAGGGTTAAGGGGCTTATGGACTGAAGCTTTCTTT

D: .
size: .
V: TRBV6-5
J: TRBJ2-2
CDR3: CASSSTRIAGELFF
DNA: TGTGCCAGCAGTTCAACGAGGATCGCCGGGGAGCTGTTTTTT

D: .
size: .
V: TRBV4-1
J: TRBJ2-5
CDR3: CASSQEASGGGETQYF
DNA: TGCGCCAGCAGCCAAGAGGCTAGCGGAGGGGGAGAGACCCAGTACTTC

D: .
size: .
V: TRBV6-6
J: TRBJ1-5
CDR3: CASSQDGNQPQHF
DNA: TGTGCCAGCAGTCAGGACGGCAATCAGCCCCAGCATTTT

D: .
size: .
V: TRBV7-9
J: TRBJ2-1
CDR3: CASSRLGLSSYNEQFF
DNA: TGTGCCAGCAGCCGACTAGGTTTGAGCTCCTACAATGAGCAGTTCTTC

D: TRBD2
size: .
V: TRBV13
J: TRBJ2-7
CDR3: CASSLQGSGPREQYF
DNA: TGTGCCAGCAGCCTGCAGGGTAGCGGGCCCAGGGAGCAGTACTTC

D: .
size: .
V: TRBV6-5
J: TRBJ2-7
CDR3: CASSALPTGTDEQYF
DNA: TGTGCCAGCAGCGCTCTACCAACAGGGACCGACGAGCAGTACTTC

D: .
size: .
V: TRBV4-3
J: TRBJ1-5
CDR3: CASSQDIGGNQPQHF
DNA: TGCGCCAGCAGCCAAGACATAGGTGGGAATCAGCCCCAGCATTTT

D: .
size: once
V: TRBV14
J: TRBJ2-7
CDR3: CASSQEARNEQYF
DNA: TGTGCCAGCAGCCAAGAAGCTAGGAACGAGCAGTACTTC

D: TRBD1
size: .
V: TRBV19
J: TRBJ1-4
CDR3: CASSGQGFFATNEKLFF
DNA: TGTGCCAGTAGCGGACAGGGCTTCTTCGCAACTAATGAAAAACTGTTTTTT

D: TRBD2
size: .
V: TRBV4-2
J: TRBJ2-7
CDR3: CASSQSGTSGRYEQYF
DNA: TGTGCCAGCAGCCAATCCGGGACTAGCGGGAGGTACGAGCAGTACTTC

D: .
size: once
V: TRBV5-4
J: TRBJ2-5
CDR3: CASSLDGRGTETQYF
DNA: TGTGCCAGCAGCTTGGACGGGCGGGGAACAGAGACCCAGTACTTC

D: .
size: .
V: TRBV19
J: TRBJ2-2
CDR3: CASSIGPKIANTGELFF
DNA: TGTGCCAGTAGTATAGGTCCTAAGATCGCGAACACCGGGGAGCTGTTTTTT

D: TRBD1
size: .
V: TRBV30
J: TRBJ2-3
CDR3: CAWSEGAQTDTQYF
DNA: TGTGCCTGGAGTGAGGGGGCGCAGACAGATACGCAGTATTTT

D: .
size: .
V: TRBV21-1
J: TRBJ2-7
CDR3: CASSKDPLDRTSSYEQYF
DNA: TGTGCCAGCAGCAAAGACCCCCTGGACAGGACTAGCTCCTACGAGCAGTACTTC

D: TRBD1
size: once
V: TRBV28
J: TRBJ1-5
CDR3: CASSLYRTGGQQPQHF
DNA: TGTGCCAGCAGTTTATATCGGACAGGGGGACAACAGCCCCAGCATTTT

D: .
size: .
V: TRBV2
J: TRBJ2-7
CDR3: CASSEAPGDEQYF
DNA: TGTGCCAGCAGTGAAGCGCCAGGGGACGAGCAGTACTTC

D: TRBD1
size: .
V: TRBV30
J: TRBJ2-3
CDR3: CAYRDSSDTQYF
DNA: TGTGCCTACCGGGACAGCTCAGATACGCAGTATTTT

D: .
size: .
V: TRBV11-2
J: TRBJ2-7
CDR3: CASSLEGGGRINEQYF
DNA: TGTGCCAGCAGCTTAGAGGGAGGGGGGAGGATCAACGAGCAGTACTTC

D: .
size: .
V: TRBV5-1
J: TRBJ1-5
CDR3: CASSLDGQPQHF
DNA: TGCGCCAGCAGCTTGGATGGTCAGCCCCAGCATTTT

D: .
size: .
V: TRBV5-1
J: TRBJ1-1
CDR3: CASSSQVVNTEAFF
DNA: TGCGCCAGCAGCTCACAGGTTGTTAACACTGAAGCTTTCTTT

D: .
size: .
V: TRBV2
J: TRBJ1-2
CDR3: CASRATVVNNYGYTF
DNA: TGTGCCAGCAGGGCGACGGTTGTTAATAACTATGGCTACACCTTC

D: .
size: .
V: TRBV18
J: TRBJ1-1
CDR3: CASSPARGTEAFF
DNA: TGTGCCAGCTCACCCGCAAGGGGCACTGAAGCTTTCTTT

D: .
size: .
V: TRBV5-1
J: TRBJ2-7
CDR3: CASSLFGAEQYF
DNA: TGCGCCAGCAGCTTGTTTGGGGCCGAGCAGTACTTC

D: .
size: .
V: TRBV2
J: TRBJ2-3
CDR3: CASSEEASTQYF
DNA: TGTGCCAGCAGTGAGGAGGCGTCCACGCAGTATTTT

D: .
size: .
V: TRBV19
J: TRBJ1-1
CDR3: CASTKSTGNTEAFF
DNA: TGTGCCAGTACCAAGTCAACAGGAAACACTGAAGCTTTCTTT

D: .
size: .
V: TRBV9
J: TRBJ1-4
CDR3: CASSVRASSEKLFF
DNA: TGTGCCAGCAGCGTTCGAGCATCTAGTGAAAAACTGTTTTTT

D: TRBD2
size: .
V: TRBV19
J: TRBJ2-7
CDR3: CASSLGPPGASGNNEQYF
DNA: TGTGCCAGTAGTTTGGGACCGCCTGGGGCTAGCGGGAACAACGAGCAGTACTTC

D: .
size: .
V: TRBV9
J: TRBJ2-5
CDR3: CASSPGLQRAQYF
DNA: TGTGCCAGCAGCCCGGGACTCCAAAGGGCCCAGTACTTC

D: .
size: .
V: TRBV28
J: TRBJ1-2
CDR3: CASSLSNPQGSYGYTF
DNA: TGTGCCAGCAGTTTATCCAATCCACAGGGTTCCTATGGCTACACCTTC